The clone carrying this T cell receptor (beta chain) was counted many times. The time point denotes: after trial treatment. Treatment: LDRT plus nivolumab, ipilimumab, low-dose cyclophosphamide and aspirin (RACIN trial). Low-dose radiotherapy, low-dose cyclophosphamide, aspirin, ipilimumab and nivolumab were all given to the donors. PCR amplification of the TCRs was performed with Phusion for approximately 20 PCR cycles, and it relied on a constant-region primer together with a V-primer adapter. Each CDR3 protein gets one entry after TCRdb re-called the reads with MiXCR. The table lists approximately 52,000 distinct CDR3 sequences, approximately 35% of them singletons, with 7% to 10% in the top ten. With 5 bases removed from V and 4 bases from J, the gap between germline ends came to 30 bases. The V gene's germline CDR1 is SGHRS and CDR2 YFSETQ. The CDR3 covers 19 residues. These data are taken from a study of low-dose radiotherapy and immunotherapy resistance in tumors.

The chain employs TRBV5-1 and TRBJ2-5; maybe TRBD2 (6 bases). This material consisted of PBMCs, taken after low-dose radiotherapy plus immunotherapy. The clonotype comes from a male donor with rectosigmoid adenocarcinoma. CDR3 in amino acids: CASRALGGPSKGSTETQYF. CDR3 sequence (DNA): TGCGCCAGCAGGGCGTTGGGAGGCCCTAGCAAAGGGAGCACAGAGACCCAGTACTTC.